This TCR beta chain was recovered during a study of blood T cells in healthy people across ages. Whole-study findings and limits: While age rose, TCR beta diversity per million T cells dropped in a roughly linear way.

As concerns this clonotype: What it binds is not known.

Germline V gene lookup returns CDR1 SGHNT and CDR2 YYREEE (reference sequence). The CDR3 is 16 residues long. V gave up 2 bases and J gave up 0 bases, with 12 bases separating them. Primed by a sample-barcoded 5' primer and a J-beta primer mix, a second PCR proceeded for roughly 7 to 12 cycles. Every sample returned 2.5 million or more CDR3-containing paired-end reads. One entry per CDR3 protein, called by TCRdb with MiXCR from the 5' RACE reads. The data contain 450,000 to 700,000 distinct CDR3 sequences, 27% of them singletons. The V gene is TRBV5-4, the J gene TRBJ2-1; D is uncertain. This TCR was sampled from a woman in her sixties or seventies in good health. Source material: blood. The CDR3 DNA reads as TGTGCCAGCAGCTTCCGTGAGACTTCCTCCTACAATGAGCAGTTCTTC. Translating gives CASSFRETSSYNEQFF.